This T cell receptor (beta chain) was sequenced for a study of Ad26.COV2.S vaccination and SARS-CoV-2 variants. Study-wide results and caveats: Non-spike TCR breadth was similar in vaccine and placebo recipients. Individuals receiving vaccine had higher spike-specific TCR breadth than placebo recipients did. Assessments of TCR breadth and depth may have underestimated the total T cell responses.

Clones were read by immunoSEQ multiplex PCR, and TCRdb kept only the in-frame ones, dropping some. This sample has roughly 380,000 clones, with about 90% found just once. Concerning this clone itself: Its antigen is currently unknown.

This sample comprised peripheral blood, obtained after recovery from COVID-19. The receptor's source is a human donor who had recovered from COVID-19.

The CDR3 DNA is TGTGCCAGTAGCGGAACGGACAGTAAGGAATACGACGAGCAGTACTTC. This codes for CASSGTDSKEYDEQYF. This rearrangement joins TRBV19 to TRBJ2-7; a weak D match, TRBD1 (6 bases). Germline CDR1 LNHDA, CDR2 SQIVND (reference sequence). CDR3 size: 16 residues. V was trimmed by 6 bases and J by 5 bases, leaving 23 bases between them.